Listed here are 6 T cell receptor beta chains from one sample, sequenced in a study of T cell clonotyping in hematopoietic cell transplantation. Sequencing was performed with immunoSEQ multiplex PCR; in TCRdb, only in-frame clones are kept and a portion is missing. The data hold 30,000 to 45,000 clones, with over 80% observed a single time. The sequencing input was peripheral blood mononuclear cells. These receptors were obtained from a woman between 40 and 55 years old in good health. Some clones in this sample may be carry-over from other donors' samples.

The chain links TRBV7-9 to TRBJ1-1; D ambiguous. The germline V gene encodes CDR1 SEHNR and CDR2 FQNEAQ (reference sequence). The CDR3 spans 15 residues. V lost 5 bases, J lost 5 bases, and 18 bases lay in between. The CDR3 here is CASSINTAIRTEAFF. The CDR3 region has the DNA TGTGCCAGCAGCATCAATACAGCGATAAGGACTGAAGCTTTCTTT.

This clone was counted once. The chain recombines TRBV2 with TRBJ2-7; D is tentatively TRBD1 or TRBD2 (5 bases each). In germline, CDR1 is SNHLY, CDR2 FYNNEI. Deletions cut 2 bases from V and 6 bases from J, with 17 bases between. The CDR3 spans 15 residues. The CDR3 DNA is TGTGCCAGCAGTGAAATTAGGGACCCAGGCGGCGAGCAGTACTTC. As protein: CASSEIRDPGGEQYF.

The chain links TRBV6-1 to TRBJ2-7; 11 bases are shared with TRBD2. CDR3 length: 16 amino acids. Looked up from germline, CDR1 is MNHNS and CDR2 is SASEGT. V dropped 6 bases and J dropped 3; count of bases not matched to a gene: 10. The CDR3 region is CASSETHGTSGYEQYF. The CDR3 bases are TGTGCCAGCAGCGAAACGCACGGGACTAGCGGCTACGAGCAGTACTTC.

The chain carries TRBV6-5 and TRBJ2-7; D uncertain. Germline V gives CDR1 MNHEY, CDR2 SVGAGI. Trimming stripped 0 bases from V and 3 bases from J, with 9 bases between. CDR3 length: 14 amino acids. This CDR3 is CASSYSGPLYEQYF. Written as DNA, the CDR3 is TGTGCCAGCAGTTACTCTGGTCCTCTCTACGAGCAGTACTTC.

V gene TRBV14 combines with J gene TRBJ2-7, with 10 bases lining up with TRBD2. Germline CDR1 reads SGHDN; CDR2 reads FVKESK. V lost 1 base and J lost 3; bases outside the gene matches: 3. This CDR3 has 15 residues. The CDR3 spells CASSQGASGSYEQYF. The CDR3 coding sequence is TGTGCCAGCAGCCAAGGGGCTAGCGGGAGCTACGAGCAGTACTTC.

This chain joins TRBV19 and TRBJ2-6, with 8 bases aligning to TRBD1. Germline CDR1 LNHDA, CDR2 SQIVND (reference sequence). The junction had 10 bases not matched to a gene; V was cut back by 3 bases and J by 3 bases. The CDR3 is 18 amino acids. CDR3: CASSMGVGRGLGANVLTF. In DNA, the CDR3 is TGTGCCAGTAGTATGGGGGTGGGCAGGGGGCTTGGGGCCAACGTCCTGACTTTC.